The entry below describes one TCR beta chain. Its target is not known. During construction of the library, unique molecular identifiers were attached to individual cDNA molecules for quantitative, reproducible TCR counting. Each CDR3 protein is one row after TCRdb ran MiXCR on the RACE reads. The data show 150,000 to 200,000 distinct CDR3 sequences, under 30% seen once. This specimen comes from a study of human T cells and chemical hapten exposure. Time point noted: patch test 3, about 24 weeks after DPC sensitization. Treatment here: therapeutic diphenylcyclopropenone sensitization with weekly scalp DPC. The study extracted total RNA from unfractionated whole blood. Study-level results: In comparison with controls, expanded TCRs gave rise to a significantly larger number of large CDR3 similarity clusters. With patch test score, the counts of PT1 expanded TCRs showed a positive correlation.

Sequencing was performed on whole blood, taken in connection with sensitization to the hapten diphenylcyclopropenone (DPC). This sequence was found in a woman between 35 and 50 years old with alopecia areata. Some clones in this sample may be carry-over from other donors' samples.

The CDR3 loop is CASSPRASGHTDTQYF. CDR3 DNA: TGTGCCAGCAGCCCCCGCGCTAGCGGGCACACAGATACGCAGTATTTT. This chain connects TRBV7-9 to TRBJ2-3, with 8 bases that match TRBD2. Germline loops: CDR1 SEHNR, CDR2 FQNEAQ (reference sequence). V shed 5 bases and J 2 bases; nucleotides not matched to a gene: 9. The CDR3 contains 16 residues.